Presented here are 27 T cell receptor beta chains from one specimen sequenced in a study of a mutant IDH1 vaccine in newly diagnosed glioma. Antigens for these TCRs are unknown. The time point denotes: week 23, last vaccination. The content of each vaccine dose was 300 ug of mutant IDH1 20-mer peptide, and topical imiquimod accompanied it. Sequencing used immunoSEQ multiplex PCR; TCRdb keeps in-frame clones, though not all of them. This sample has approximately 81,000 clones; 85% occur once, and the top ten carry over 2%. Sequences were derived from PBMCs, sampled from a glioma patient whose treatment included an IDH1 peptide vaccine. These receptor sequences come from a man between 25 and 39 years old with glioma. Some clones in this sample may be carry-over from other donors' samples.

In nucleotides, the CDR3 is TGTGCCAGCAGCTTGTATCCGGATCTGACCACCGGGGAGCTGTTTTTT. Its translation is CASSLYPDLTTGELFF. V is TRBV5-4 and J is TRBJ2-2; D unresolved. The CDR3 runs to 16 residues. Germline lookup yields CDR1 SGHNT and CDR2 YYREEE (reference sequence). Trimming took 1 base from V and 4 from J, leaving 14 bases between them.

This clone was seen more than once but under ten times. V is TRBV29-1 and J is TRBJ1-1, with D uncertain. Germline CDR1 SQVTM, CDR2 ANQGSEA. V lost 1 base and J 3 bases, leaving 18 bases between the germline ends. The CDR3 sequence is 16 residues long. The CDR3 loop reads CSVEGIRTAGDTEAFF. The CDR3 DNA sequence: TGCAGCGTTGAAGGGATTCGGACCGCTGGAGACACTGAAGCTTTCTTT.

V gene TRBV27 combines with J gene TRBJ2-7, with TRBD1 matching 7 bases. Germline V CDR1 and CDR2: MNHEY, SMNVEV (reference sequence). V dropped 2 bases and J dropped 4; count of bases not matched to a gene: 8. The CDR3 runs 15 residues. CDR3 DNA: TGTGCCAGCAGTTTAGCCGGGACAGCATCGTACGAGCAGTACTTC. Encoded protein: CASSLAGTASYEQYF.

The CDR3: CASSVGRGTEAFF. DNA of the CDR3: TGTGCCAGCAGTGTTGGTAGGGGGACTGAAGCTTTCTTT. The chain is built from TRBV2 and TRBJ1-1; D might be TRBD1 (6 bases). CDR1 SNHLY and CDR2 FYNNEI come from the germline V gene. V dropped 4 bases and J dropped 5 bases, with 11 bases sitting between them. The CDR3 extends over 13 amino acids.

The chain is built from TRBV4-3 and TRBJ2-3; 11 bases align to TRBD2. CDR3 length: 16 residues. With 4 bases clipped from V and 4 bases from J, the junction kept 7 bases outside the gene matches. Germline CDR1 LGHNA, CDR2 YSLEER. CDR3 DNA sequence: TGCGCCAGCAGCCCCCAACTAGCGGGGGCCGCAGATACGCAGTATTTT. It specifies CASSPQLAGAADTQYF.

This clone has more than one count but fewer than ten. The chain is built from TRBV27 and TRBJ2-5, with 11 bases that match TRBD2. V gave up 8 bases and J gave up 5 bases; unmatched junction bases: 10. The V gene's germline CDR1 is MNHEY and CDR2 SMNVEV (reference sequence). CDR3 length: 15 residues. CDR3 in DNA: TGTGCCAGCGGGTATAGCGGGAGGGCCTGGGAGACCCAGTACTTC. Its protein product is CASGYSGRAWETQYF.

This chain uses TRBV9 with TRBJ2-7; D gene uncertain. The CDR3 totals 13 residues. Trimming stripped 2 bases from V and 7 bases from J, with 13 bases between. From germline, CDR1 is SGDLS and CDR2 YYNGEE. The chain's CDR3 is CASSVGVPGEQYF. CDR3 DNA: TGTGCCAGCAGCGTCGGAGTTCCCGGGGAGCAGTACTTC.

The chain joins TRBV12-2 to TRBJ1-5; TRBD1 reflects the table's D call only, with no check against the DNA. TRBV12-2 constitutes a pseudogene. The CDR3 loop spans 15 amino acids. The CDR3 loop is CASRLKRQDNQPQHF. CDR3 in DNA: TGTGCAAGTCGCTTAAAGCGACAGGACAATCAGCCCCAGCATTTT.

This sequence joins TRBV5-1 and TRBJ1-1; TRBD1 agrees at 8 bases. V shed 3 bases, J shed 9 bases, and the junction held 10 bases outside the gene matches. CDR1 and CDR2 from the germline V gene are SGHRS and YFSETQ. This CDR3 has 14 amino acids. The CDR3 is CASSSVQGARQAFF. The CDR3 DNA follows: TGCGCCAGCAGCTCCGTTCAGGGGGCGAGGCAAGCTTTCTTT.

The rearrangement joins TRBV2 to TRBJ2-2; D is ambiguous. The germline gives CDR1 SNHLY, CDR2 FYNNEI. V lost 5 bases, J lost 3 bases, and 7 bases lay in between. This CDR3 region has 13 residues. CDR3 region: CASSLDYTGELFF. Written as DNA, the CDR3 is TGTGCCAGCAGTCTTGACTACACCGGGGAGCTGTTTTTT.

This chain links TRBV13 with TRBJ2-1; TRBD1 or TRBD2 may be the D gene (7 bases each). CDR3 length: 15 residues. V was pared by 5 bases and J by 9 bases, with 20 bases between. Germline CDR1 PRHDT, CDR2 FYEKMQ (reference sequence). The CDR3 protein is CASSPRGRAVFEQFF. CDR3 sequence (DNA): TGTGCCAGCAGCCCCAGGGGGAGGGCCGTGTTTGAGCAGTTCTTC.

This sequence joins TRBV18 and TRBJ2-7; perhaps TRBD2 as D (6 bases). The CDR3 contains 15 residues. Germline CDR1 and CDR2: KGHSH and LQKENI. V shed 2 bases and J shed 2 bases, with 13 bases lying between them. CDR3 in DNA: TGTGCCAGCTCACCAACGGGACTGGGTCCCTACGAGCAGTACTTC. As protein: CASSPTGLGPYEQYF.

The CDR3 DNA reads TGTGCCAGCAGTAAAAGACAAACAAAGGGACAGCGGAGACCTTCAACTAATGAAAAACTGTTTTTT. It codes for CASSKRQTKGQRRPSTNEKLFF. The chain combines TRBV7-3 with TRBJ1-4, with 7 positions matching TRBD1. With 6 bases clipped from V and 0 bases from J, the junction kept 25 bases outside the gene matches. Germline V gene data show CDR1 as SGHTA and CDR2 as FQGTGA. The CDR3 totals 22 residues. Using reference TRBV7-3 and TRBJ1-4 for the parts outside the CDR3, the full variable domain is GAGVSQTPSNKVTEKGKYVELRCDPISGHTALYWYRQSLGQGPEFLIYFQGTGAADDSGLPNDRFFAVRPEGSVSTLKIQRTERGDSAVYLCASSKRQTKGQRRPSTNEKLFFGSGTQLSVL.

The chain uses TRBV5-8 and TRBJ1-4, with D perhaps matching TRBD1 (5 bases). Trimming left V 0 bases short and J 6 bases short, with 9 bases between. Per germline, CDR1 SGHTS and CDR2 YDEGEE. The CDR3 runs to 14 residues. The CDR3 nucleotides read TGTGCCAGCAGCTTGGAAGCGACAGATGAAAAACTGTTTTTT. Protein sequence: CASSLEATDEKLFF.

The gene calls are TRBV6-6 and TRBJ1-1; TRBD1 is a possible D gene (5 bases). V was cut by 6 bases and J by 5 bases, with 16 bases left in between. This CDR3 has 14 amino acids. The germline V gene has CDR1 MNHNY and CDR2 SVGAGI (reference sequence). CDR3 amino acids: CASRRQGGDTEAFF. CDR3 DNA: TGTGCCAGCAGACGCCAGGGTGGGGATACTGAAGCTTTCTTT.

This chain connects TRBV30 to TRBJ1-6; D is unclear. The germline V gene has CDR1 GTSNPN and CDR2 SVGIG (reference sequence). Trimming pared 3 bases from V and 4 bases from J, leaving 10 bases between. The CDR3 spans 14 residues. CDR3 residues: CAWRVERYNSPLHF. The CDR3 bases are TGTGCCTGGAGGGTAGAGCGATATAATTCACCCCTCCACTTT.

This clone was seen more than once but under ten times. This rearrangement joins TRBV5-1 to TRBJ1-3; no clear D gene. V lost 2 bases, J lost 2 bases, and 11 bases lay in between. The germline V gene has CDR1 SGHRS and CDR2 YFSETQ. CDR3 length: 15 amino acids. CDR3 protein: CASSFASGTGNTIYF. The CDR3 DNA follows: TGCGCCAGCAGCTTCGCCTCGGGAACTGGAAACACCATATATTTT.

V is TRBV7-3 and J is TRBJ2-2; weak D call: TRBD1 (5 bases). Germline V gene data show CDR1 as SGHTA and CDR2 as FQGTGA. The CDR3 has 15 residues. The V end was cut by 1 base, the J end by 2 bases, with 8 bases between. DNA for the CDR3: TGTGCCAGCAGCTTAAGGGGCTTTAACACCGGGGAGCTGTTTTTT. It yields the protein CASSLRGFNTGELFF. Based on the CDR3 plus reference TRBV7-3 and TRBJ2-2, the full variable domain is GAGVSQTPSNKVTEKGKYVELRCDPISGHTALYWYRQSLGQGPEFLIYFQGTGAADDSGLPNDRFFAVRPEGSVSTLKIQRTERGDSAVYLCASSLRGFNTGELFFGEGSRLTVL.

This clone was counted between two and nine times. The gene calls are TRBV7-2 and TRBJ1-3; D gene unclear. V lost 5 bases to trimming and J lost 0 bases, with 8 bases between them. CDR1 is SGHTA and CDR2 is FQGNSA in the germline V gene. The CDR3 runs 14 residues. Here the CDR3 reads CASSGVNSGNTIYF. Here the CDR3 DNA reads TGTGCCAGCAGCGGTGTAAACTCTGGAAACACCATATATTTT. The full variable domain, with the rest looked up from reference TRBV7-2 and TRBJ1-3, is GAGVSQSPSNKVTEKGKDVELRCDPISGHTALYWYRQSLGQGLEFLIYFQGNSAPDKSGLPSDRFSAERTGGSVSTLTIQRTQQEDSAVYLCASSGVNSGNTIYFGEGSWLTVV.

The DNA of the CDR3 is TGCAGCGCAGGGGTCGAGGATGAAAAACTGTTTTTT. Encoded protein: CSAGVEDEKLFF. V gene TRBV29-1 combines with J gene TRBJ1-4, with D possibly matching TRBD1 (6 bases). V was shortened by 7 bases and J by 6 bases, with 12 bases between the two germline ends. Germline CDR1 SQVTM, CDR2 ANQGSEA. The CDR3 length is 12 residues.

This clone has just one count. The V gene is TRBV6-6, the J gene TRBJ1-3; 8 bases align to TRBD1. The CDR3 runs to 16 residues. After removal of 2 bases from V and 4 bases from J, the junction contained 7 bases not matched to a gene. CDR1 and CDR2 from the germline V gene are MNHNY and SVGAGI (reference sequence). Here the CDR3 reads CASSYPPDRVGNTIYF. Here the CDR3 DNA reads TGTGCCAGCAGTTACCCTCCGGACAGGGTAGGAAACACCATATATTTT.

V gene TRBV28 combines with J gene TRBJ2-7; possibly TRBD1 for D (5 bases). This CDR3 has 14 amino acids. The germline V and J ends were trimmed by 6 bases and 3 bases, with 15 bases remaining between them. Germline CDR1 reads MDHEN; CDR2 reads SYDVKM. The CDR3 spells CASRQTGHLYEQYF. The DNA for the CDR3 is TGTGCCAGCAGGCAAACCGGACACCTCTACGAGCAGTACTTC.

The J gene is TRBJ1-1, the V gene TRBV28, with TRBD1 matching over 7 bases. The ends lost 6 bases at V and 3 bases at J; junction bases unmatched: 4. Germline CDR1 and CDR2: MDHEN and SYDVKM. The CDR3 runs 13 residues. CDR3 amino acids: CASRMTGHTEAFF. The CDR3 DNA reads TGTGCCAGCAGAATGACAGGGCACACTGAAGCTTTCTTT.

V is TRBV18 and J is TRBJ2-2, with D uncertain. The V gene lost 2 bases and the J gene lost 0 bases, with 7 bases spanning the gap. The CDR3 contains 15 residues. Germline V gene sequence: CDR1 KGHSH, CDR2 LQKENI. CDR3 in amino acids: CASSPRTTNTGELFF. CDR3 sequence (DNA): TGTGCCAGCTCACCAAGGACCACGAACACCGGGGAGCTGTTTTTT.

The chain uses TRBV19 and TRBJ2-3; D call uncertain. Germline V gene data show CDR1 as LNHDA and CDR2 as SQIVND (reference sequence). This CDR3 has 13 residues. V shed 3 bases and J shed 4 bases, with 8 bases lying between them. The CDR3 coding sequence is TGTGCCAGTAGTATTGGCGGCGCAGATACGCAGTATTTT. Encoded protein: CASSIGGADTQYF.

The J gene is TRBJ1-2, the V gene TRBV28, with D maybe TRBD1 (5 bases). The V end was cut by 5 bases, the J end by 0 bases, with 16 bases between. This CDR3 contains 16 residues. The germline CDR1 and CDR2 sequences are MDHEN and SYDVKM. The CDR3 spells CASSPGWDRPNYGYTF. The CDR3 DNA is TGTGCCAGCAGTCCGGGGTGGGACCGACCTAACTATGGCTACACCTTC.

The chain uses TRBV27 and TRBJ1-5; a weak D match, TRBD1 (5 bases). Trimming took 2 bases from V and 5 from J, leaving 10 bases between them. The germline V gene encodes CDR1 MNHEY and CDR2 SMNVEV (reference sequence). The CDR3 runs to 14 residues. In DNA, the CDR3 is TGTGCCAGCAGTTTAAGAGGGGACTATCAGCCCCAGCATTTT. This encodes CASSLRGDYQPQHF.